This T cell receptor (beta chain) was recovered during a study of blood T cells in healthy people across ages. Study results and limitations: A strong correlation between TCR beta diversity and naive T cell percentage was seen.

Through a sample-barcoded 5' primer and a J-beta primer mix, a second PCR was run for roughly 6 to 12 cycles. TCRdb called the 5' RACE reads again in MiXCR, with one record for every CDR3 protein. The profile shows hundreds of thousands of distinct CDR3 sequences, around 27% of them singletons. A note on this clonotype: Its antigen is as yet unknown.

Germline V gene data show CDR1 as DFQATT and CDR2 as SNEGSKA (reference sequence). V was clipped by 3 bases and J by 7 bases, with 15 bases between them. The CDR3 length is 14 residues. These same data were also listed under a study on T cells of mothers and their children. That report notes: In the second PCR, M1S primer introduced barcodes and 2-4 random bases. Overlap measured in related mother-child pairs was slightly, non-significantly higher than in unrelated pairs.

The gene calls are TRBV20-1 and TRBJ1-4; weak D call: TRBD1 (5 bases). The receptor comes from a boy between 2 and 15 years old in good health. Material: blood. The DNA of the CDR3 is TGCAGTGCTAGGTCGGCAGGGCTTGTTGAAAAACTGTTTTTT. It translates to CSARSAGLVEKLFF.